The 10 T cell receptor beta chains below were found in one sample sequenced in a study of T-cell memory formation after mild COVID-19. TCRdb re-called the 5' RACE reads through MiXCR, storing one row per CDR3 protein. The profile shows a few hundred thousand distinct CDR3 sequences, over 15% of them singletons. Sample: PBMCs or a T cell subset sorted from them (not recorded which). The origin of the receptors is a man aged 18 to 30 who had mild COVID-19 (a few samples of this study predate the infection). Cell type and time point are not known.

The chain has TRBV2 and TRBJ1-2; 7 positions match TRBD1. CDR1 SNHLY and CDR2 FYNNEI come from the germline V gene. J was trimmed by 7 bases and V by 1 base; bases with no gene match: 9. The CDR3 contains 15 residues. CDR3 DNA: TGTGCCAGCAGTGAAGATCCCGACAGGGCCTTTGGCTACACCTTC. Translating it yields CASSEDPDRAFGYTF.

J is TRBJ2-3 and V is TRBV5-1; 9 nucleotides line up with TRBD2. This CDR3 has 19 residues. V lost 0 bases to trimming and J lost 0 bases; unmatched junction nucleotides: 11. Germline V lookup: CDR1 SGHRS, CDR2 YFSETQ. The CDR3 DNA reads as TGCGCCAGCAGCTTGGATCCAGCGGGGGGCCGGGGAAGCACAGATACGCAGTATTTT. Its translation is CASSLDPAGGRGSTDTQYF.

The gene calls are TRBV28 and TRBJ2-7; TRBD1 might be the D (6 bases). This CDR3 spans 13 amino acids. V was trimmed by 3 bases and J by 6 bases, leaving 12 bases between them. The germline V gene encodes CDR1 MDHEN and CDR2 SYDVKM. CDR3 in amino acids: CASSFRGRGEQYV. CDR3 nucleotides: TGTGCCAGCAGTTTTCGAGGCAGGGGCGAGCAGTACGTC.

This clonotype was recorded many times. This chain connects TRBV12-3 or TRBV12-4 to TRBJ1-2, with a tentative D call TRBD1 (5 bases). This CDR3 is 13 amino acids long. The V end was cut by 7 bases, the J end by 5 bases, with 14 bases between. The CDR3 here is CASNRDRGYGYTF. The CDR3 DNA is TGTGCCAGCAACCGGGACCGAGGATATGGCTACACCTTC.

This clonotype was observed many times. The chain carries TRBV28 and TRBJ2-2; D gene uncertain. V lost 2 bases to trimming and J lost 6 bases, with 7 bases between them. The CDR3 contains 13 residues. Germline CDR1 and CDR2: MDHEN and SYDVKM. Here the CDR3 reads CASSLIMAGELFF. The CDR3 DNA reads as TGTGCCAGCAGTTTAATAATGGCCGGGGAGCTGTTTTTT.

This clonotype came up many times. The V and J genes are TRBV4-3 and TRBJ1-5; the match to TRBD1 covers 7 bases. Germline loops: CDR1 LGHNA, CDR2 YSLEER. The V and J ends lost 0 bases and 4 bases, in that order; junction bases with no gene match: 6. This CDR3 is built from 16 residues. DNA of the CDR3: TGCGCCAGCAGCCAAGATCGGACAGGATTAAATCAGCCCCAGCATTTT. This gives the protein CASSQDRTGLNQPQHF.

The chain couples TRBV9 to TRBJ1-1, with unresolved D. Between the trimmed V and J ends, which lost 0 bases and 0 bases, there was a span of 15 bases. Germline assignment: CDR1 SGDLS and CDR2 YYNGEE. The CDR3 runs 17 residues. The CDR3 spells CASSVEGVGVMNTEAFF. Written as DNA, the CDR3 is TGTGCCAGCAGCGTAGAGGGTGTCGGGGTGATGAACACTGAAGCTTTCTTT.

J is TRBJ2-4 and V is TRBV7-2; D possibly corresponds to TRBD1 (6 bases). CDR3 length: 15 amino acids. Trimming cost V 3 bases and J 6 bases, with 15 bases left between them. Germline values: CDR1 SGHTA, CDR2 FQGNSA. The chain's CDR3 is CASSFGVGAGNIQYF. CDR3 DNA sequence: TGTGCCAGCAGCTTCGGCGTGGGGGCCGGAAACATTCAGTACTTC. The full variable domain, in which reference TRBV7-2 and TRBJ2-4 provide the parts outside the CDR3, is GAGVSQSPSNKVTEKGKDVELRCDPISGHTALYWYRQSLGQGLEFLIYFQGNSAPDKSGLPSDRFSAERTGGSVSTLTIQRTQQEDSAVYLCASSFGVGAGNIQYFGAGTRLSVL.

In DNA, the CDR3 is TGTGCCAGCAGCTTACCCCCCGAACAGGGGCACCGGACTGAAGCTTTCTTT. It yields the protein CASSLPPEQGHRTEAFF. The chain uses TRBV7-9 and TRBJ1-1, with TRBD1 matching over 7 bases. This CDR3 has 17 amino acids. Germline lookup yields CDR1 SEHNR and CDR2 FQNEAQ (reference sequence). With V trimmed by 2 bases and J by 5 bases, 14 bases remained unmatched.

This clonotype came up a few times. CDR3 region: CASSTPFPSGGGADTQYF. The CDR3 DNA reads as TGTGCCAGCAGTACCCCTTTCCCTAGCGGGGGTGGGGCAGATACGCAGTATTTT. This sequence joins TRBV6-2 or TRBV6-3 and TRBJ2-3, with 10 nucleotides matching TRBD2. The CDR3 covers 18 residues. Per germline, CDR1 MNHEY and CDR2 SVGEGT. V trimming: 5 bases; J trimming: 4 bases; junction bases outside the gene matches: 15.